This T cell receptor beta chain was identified in a study of T cell repertoires in cytomegalovirus infection. On the study more broadly: The authors relied on CMV epitopes, both recently identified HLA-C-restricted and well-studied HLA-B-restricted. It can be stated that public TCR beta signatures indicated CMV infection as well as a matching HLA type.

From the reads, TCRdb called clonotypes with MiXCR, one entry per CDR3 protein. The sample shows some 350,000 distinct CDR3 sequences, about 34% of them seen only once. The J segment lost 5 bases and the V segment lost 5 bases, leaving 11 bases of the junction unmatched. CDR3 length equals 16 residues. The germline CDR1 and CDR2 sequences are SGHTA and FQGTGA. As regards this clonotype: Its antigen remains unidentified.

Findings of the study overall: The study identified carriers of CMV plus the relevant HLA from cumulative public TCR beta family frequency. CMV-specific TCR beta clonotypes restricted by HLA-C were the ones dominating the ex vivo response.

The chain joins TRBV7-3 to TRBJ2-2, with 7 bases identical to TRBD2. Here the sequenced sample was cultured PBMCs, taken from culture after CMV antigen stimulation. This receptor was identified in a human donor in good health (CMV status not recorded). Some clones in this sample may be carry-over from other donors' samples. CDR3 DNA sequence: TGTGCCAGCAGCCTCAACCCGGGACTAAGAACCGGGGAGCTGTTTTTT. Protein product: CASSLNPGLRTGELFF.